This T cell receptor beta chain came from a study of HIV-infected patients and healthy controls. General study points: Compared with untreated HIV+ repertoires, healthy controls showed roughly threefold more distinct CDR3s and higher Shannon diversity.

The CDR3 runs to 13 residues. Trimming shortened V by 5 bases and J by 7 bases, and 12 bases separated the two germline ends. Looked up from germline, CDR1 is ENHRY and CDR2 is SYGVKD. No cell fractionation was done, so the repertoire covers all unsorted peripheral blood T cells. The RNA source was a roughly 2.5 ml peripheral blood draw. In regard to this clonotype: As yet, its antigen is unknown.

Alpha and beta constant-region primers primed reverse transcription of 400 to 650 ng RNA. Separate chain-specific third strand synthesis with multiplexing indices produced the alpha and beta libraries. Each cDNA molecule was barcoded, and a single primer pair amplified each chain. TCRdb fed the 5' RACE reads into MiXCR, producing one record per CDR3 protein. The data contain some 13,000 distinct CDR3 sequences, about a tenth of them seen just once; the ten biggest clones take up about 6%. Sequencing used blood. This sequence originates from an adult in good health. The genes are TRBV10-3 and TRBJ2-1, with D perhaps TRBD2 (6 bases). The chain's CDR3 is CAISNRSGNEQFF. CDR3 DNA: TGTGCCATCAGTAATCGGAGCGGGAATGAGCAGTTCTTC.